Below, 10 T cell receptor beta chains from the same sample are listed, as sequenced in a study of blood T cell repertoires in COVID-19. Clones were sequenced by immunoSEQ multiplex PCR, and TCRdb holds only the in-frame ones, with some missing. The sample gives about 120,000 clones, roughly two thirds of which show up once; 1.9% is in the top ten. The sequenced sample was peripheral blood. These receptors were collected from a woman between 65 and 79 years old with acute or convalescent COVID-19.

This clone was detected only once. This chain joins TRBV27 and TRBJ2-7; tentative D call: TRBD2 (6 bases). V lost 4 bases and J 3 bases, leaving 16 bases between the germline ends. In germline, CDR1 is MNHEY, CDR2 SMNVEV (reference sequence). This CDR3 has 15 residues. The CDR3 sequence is CASSSGLPGVYEQYF. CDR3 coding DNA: TGTGCCAGCAGTTCGGGACTCCCGGGGGTCTACGAGCAGTACTTC.

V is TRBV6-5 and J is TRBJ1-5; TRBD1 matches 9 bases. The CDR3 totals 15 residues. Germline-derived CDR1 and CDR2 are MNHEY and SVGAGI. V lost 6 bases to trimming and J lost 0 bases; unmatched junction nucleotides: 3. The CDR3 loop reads CASRGQGVSNQPQHF. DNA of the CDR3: TGTGCCAGCAGGGGACAGGGAGTTAGCAATCAGCCCCAGCATTTT.

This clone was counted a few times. The chain's CDR3 is CASLPSGSGETQYF. CDR3 coding DNA: TGTGCCAGCTTACCAAGCGGGAGCGGGGAGACCCAGTACTTC. The J gene is TRBJ2-5, the V gene TRBV28; 8 nucleotides agree with TRBD2. The CDR3 length is 14 residues. V dropped 8 bases and J dropped 5; count of bases not matched to a gene: 10. Germline V gene lookup returns CDR1 MDHEN and CDR2 SYDVKM.

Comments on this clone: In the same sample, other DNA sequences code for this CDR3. The CDR3 reads CASSEALPGGYTF. The CDR3 DNA is TGTGCCAGCAGTGAAGCGCTTCCGGGTGGCTACACCTTC. This chain joins TRBV2 and TRBJ1-2; D is ambiguous. The CDR3 extends over 13 amino acids. V lost 0 bases and J 7 bases, leaving 9 bases between the germline ends. Germline-derived CDR1 and CDR2 are SNHLY and FYNNEI.

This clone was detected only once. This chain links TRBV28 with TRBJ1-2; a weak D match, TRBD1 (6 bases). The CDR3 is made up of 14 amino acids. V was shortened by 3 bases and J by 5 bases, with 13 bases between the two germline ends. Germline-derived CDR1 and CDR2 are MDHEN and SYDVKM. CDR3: CASSFGLGQYGYTF. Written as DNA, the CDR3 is TGTGCCAGCAGTTTTGGCCTGGGACAATATGGCTACACCTTC.

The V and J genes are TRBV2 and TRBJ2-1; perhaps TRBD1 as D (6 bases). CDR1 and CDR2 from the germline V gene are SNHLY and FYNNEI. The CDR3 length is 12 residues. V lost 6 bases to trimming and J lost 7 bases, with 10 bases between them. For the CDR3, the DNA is TGTGCCAGCAGGGAACAGGGAAATGAGCAGTTCTTC. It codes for CASREQGNEQFF. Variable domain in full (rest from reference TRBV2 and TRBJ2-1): EPEVTQTPSHQVTQMGQEVILRCVPISNHLYFYWYRQILGQKVEFLVSFYNNEISEKSEIFDDQFSVERPDGSNFTLKIRSTKLEDSAMYFCASREQGNEQFFGPGTRLTVL.

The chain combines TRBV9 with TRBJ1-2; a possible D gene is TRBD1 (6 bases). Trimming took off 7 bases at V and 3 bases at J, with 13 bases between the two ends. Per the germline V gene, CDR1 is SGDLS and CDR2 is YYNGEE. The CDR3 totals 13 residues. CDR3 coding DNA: TGTGCCAGCGAGGGGGTGAAGGACTATGGCTACACCTTC. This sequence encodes CASEGVKDYGYTF.

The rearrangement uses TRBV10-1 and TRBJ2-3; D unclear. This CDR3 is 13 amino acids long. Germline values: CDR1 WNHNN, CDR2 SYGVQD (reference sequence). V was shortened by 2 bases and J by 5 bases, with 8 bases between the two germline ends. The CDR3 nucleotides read TGCGCCAGCAGTGAGAACCAGCGAGATACGCAGTATTTT. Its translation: CASSENQRDTQYF.

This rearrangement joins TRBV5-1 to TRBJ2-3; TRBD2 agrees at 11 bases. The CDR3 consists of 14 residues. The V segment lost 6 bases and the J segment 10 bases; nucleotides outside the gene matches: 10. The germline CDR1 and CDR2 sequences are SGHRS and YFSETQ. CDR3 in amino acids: CASTGSSGGSAQYF. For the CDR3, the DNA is TGCGCCAGCACTGGTTCTAGCGGGGGGTCGGCGCAGTATTTT.

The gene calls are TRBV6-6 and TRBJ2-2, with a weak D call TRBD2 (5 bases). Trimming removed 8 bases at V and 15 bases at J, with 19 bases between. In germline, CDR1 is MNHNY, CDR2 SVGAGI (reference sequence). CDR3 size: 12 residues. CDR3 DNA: TGTGCCAGCGGGCAAAAGGCGGGCTGGGTGTTTTTT. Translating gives CASGQKAGWVFF.